A single sample gave rise to the 32 T cell receptor beta chains below, sequenced in a study of persistence of HIV-infected CD4 T cells. This was the immunoSEQ version 4 assay in survey mode. Profiling relied on immunoSEQ multiplex PCR, and the TCRdb table lists in-frame clones only, not all of them. The sample lists 35,000 to 40,000 clones, over 80% occurring once. Lysates of CMV-infected fibroblasts at 10 ug/mL stimulated these cells. CD40L/CD69 double-negative CD45RO-high memory CD4+ T cells were collected. These receptors' targets are unknown. Here the sequenced sample was CD4+ T cells sorted from PBMCs after approximately 19-hour stimulation, taken from a patient who received antiretroviral therapy. The receptor set was obtained from an adult man with HIV who was CMV-seropositive.

The chain links TRBV6-5 to TRBJ2-2; D may be TRBD1 (5 bases). V dropped 10 bases and J dropped 3 bases, with 18 bases sitting between them. This CDR3 spans 15 amino acids. Germline values: CDR1 MNHEY, CDR2 SVGAGI. The CDR3 DNA sequence: TGTGCCACCGCCAGAAGGGGTGGGGACACCGGGGAGCTGTTTTTT. This codes for CATARRGGDTGELFF.

This chain links TRBV5-1 with TRBJ2-2; the match to TRBD1 covers 8 bases. Unmatched junction bases numbered 10, after V lost 4 bases and J lost 5 bases. This CDR3 spans 16 amino acids. Germline V gives CDR1 SGHRS, CDR2 YFSETQ. DNA for the CDR3: TGCGCCAGCAGCCCCGCGCCGGACAGGGAGACCGGGGAGCTGTTTTTT. Translated, it gives CASSPAPDRETGELFF.

The genes are TRBV5-1 and TRBJ1-6, with 8 nucleotides matching TRBD1. Trimming took 1 base from V and 0 from J; bases not matched to a gene: 6. Per the germline V gene, CDR1 is SGHRS and CDR2 is YFSETQ. This CDR3 spans 18 amino acids. DNA of the CDR3: TGCGCCAGCAGCTTGCAGGGACAGGCGAGCTCCTATAATTCACCCCTCCACTTT. It is translated as CASSLQGQASSYNSPLHF.

In its sample, this clone was seen a few times. The chain has TRBV5-5 and TRBJ1-2; perhaps TRBD1 as D (5 bases). The CDR3 runs to 15 residues. With 1 base removed from V and 3 bases from J, the gap between germline ends came to 13 bases. Looked up from germline, CDR1 is SGHKS and CDR2 is YYEKEE (reference sequence). The CDR3 DNA follows: TGTGCCAGCAGCTTGCTAGGGGACGGGGACTATGGCTACACCTTC. It codes for CASSLLGDGDYGYTF.

The chain joins TRBV7-9 to TRBJ1-6; no clear D. Trimming removed 5 bases at V and 5 bases at J, with 7 bases between. Germline CDR1 is SEHNR and CDR2 is FQNEAQ (reference sequence). The CDR3 contains 13 residues. CDR3 in amino acids: CASSTGNNSPLHF. The CDR3 bases are TGTGCCAGCAGCACGGGGAATAATTCACCCCTCCACTTT. Filled out from reference TRBV7-9 and TRBJ1-6, the complete variable domain reads DTGVSQNPRHKITKRGQNVTFRCDPISEHNRLYWYRQTLGQGPEFLTYFQNEAQLEKSRLLSDRFSAERPKGSFSTLEIQRTEQGDSAMYLCASSTGNNSPLHFGNGTRLTVT.

The rearrangement joins TRBV24-1 to TRBJ2-2; maybe TRBD2 (6 bases). Trimming removed 4 bases from V and 4 bases from J, with 6 bases in between. From germline, CDR1 is KGHDR and CDR2 SFDVKD. CDR3 length equals 13 residues. CDR3 nucleotide sequence: TGTGCCACCAGTGAGGGGGGCACCGGGGAGCTGTTTTTT. Its protein is CATSEGGTGELFF.

The V and J genes are TRBV11-1 and TRBJ2-7, with 7 bases identical to TRBD1. Unmatched junction bases numbered 6, after V lost 7 bases and J lost 0 bases. CDR1 is SGHAT, CDR2 FQDESV, per germline (reference sequence). This CDR3 comprises 14 residues. The CDR3 region has the DNA TGTGCCAGCACCTCACAGGGGAGCTCCTACGAGCAGTACTTC. This translates into CASTSQGSSYEQYF.

The rearrangement uses TRBV9 and TRBJ1-3, with 7 bases that match TRBD1. The J segment lost 0 bases and the V segment lost 4 bases, leaving 10 bases of the junction unmatched. This CDR3 contains 17 residues. The germline V gene has CDR1 SGDLS and CDR2 YYNGEE. The CDR3 DNA reads TGTGCCAGCAGCCCCCGAGGGACAGAAGCCTCTGGAAACACCATATATTTT. Residues: CASSPRGTEASGNTIYF.

This chain uses TRBV6-5 with TRBJ1-4, with 8 bases that match TRBD1. V trimming: 5 bases; J trimming: 4 bases; junction bases outside the gene matches: 3. The CDR3 has 14 amino acids. Looked up from germline, CDR1 is MNHEY and CDR2 is SVGAGI. The CDR3 region has the DNA TGTGCCAGCAGTCCGACAGGGGTTAATGAAAAACTGTTTTTT. Translating it yields CASSPTGVNEKLFF.

This clone is deemed medium-sized. This chain joins TRBV29-1 and TRBJ1-1, with 8 bases aligning to TRBD1. V shed 6 bases and J 5 bases; nucleotides not matched to a gene: 8. CDR3 length equals 13 residues. Germline CDR1 reads SQVTM; CDR2 reads ANQGSEA. The CDR3 reads CSVGDRRGTEAFF. CDR3 DNA: TGCAGCGTCGGGGACAGGAGAGGGACTGAAGCTTTCTTT.

The chain joins TRBV6-5 to TRBJ1-5, with D tentatively TRBD1 (6 bases). The CDR3 sequence is 14 residues long. V lost 6 bases and J lost 2, with 11 bases in between. CDR1 is MNHEY, CDR2 SVGAGI, per germline. The CDR3 region is CASSKGVGNQPQHF. The CDR3 bases are TGTGCCAGCAGCAAGGGGGTGGGCAATCAGCCCCAGCATTTT.

The genes are TRBV18 and TRBJ2-2, with D unclear. This CDR3 is built from 15 residues. Per germline, CDR1 KGHSH and CDR2 LQKENI. Trimming pared 1 base from V and 0 bases from J, leaving 6 bases between. The CDR3, as DNA: TGTGCCAGCTCACCACGGAACTCGAACACCGGGGAGCTGTTTTTT. It specifies CASSPRNSNTGELFF. Full variable domain (remainder filled in from reference TRBV18 and TRBJ2-2): NAGVMQNPRHLVRRRGQEARLRCSPMKGHSHVYWYRQLPEEGLKFMVYLQKENIIDESGMPKERFSAEFPKEGPSILRIQQVVRGDSAAYFCASSPRNSNTGELFFGEGSRLTVL.

The V and J genes are TRBV5-5 and TRBJ1-2; D may be TRBD1 (5 bases). V lost 4 bases, J lost 6 bases, and 22 bases lay in between. Per germline, CDR1 SGHKS and CDR2 YYEKEE (reference sequence). The CDR3 is 16 amino acids. The CDR3 nucleotides are TGTGCCAGCAGCCTCCTCGATGGGGGGGTCGGAGATGGCTACACCTTC. Translation gives CASSLLDGGVGDGYTF.

The rearrangement joins TRBV9 to TRBJ1-6; D possibly corresponds to TRBD1 (6 bases). This CDR3 is 13 amino acids long. In germline, CDR1 is SGDLS, CDR2 YYNGEE. V was shortened by 3 bases and J by 7 bases, with 8 bases between the two germline ends. This chain's CDR3 is CASSAGQNSPLHF. Here the CDR3 DNA reads TGTGCCAGCAGCGCTGGACAGAATTCACCCCTCCACTTT.

This chain connects TRBV10-1 to TRBJ2-2; 8 nucleotides agree with TRBD1. The V and J ends lost 6 bases and 1 base, in that order; junction bases with no gene match: 4. The CDR3 loop spans 15 amino acids. Germline CDR1 WNHNN, CDR2 SYGVQD (reference sequence). The CDR3 region is CASRRDRWNTGELFF. The CDR3 DNA is TGCGCCAGCAGGAGGGACAGGTGGAACACCGGGGAGCTGTTTTTT.

The V and J genes are TRBV6-1 and TRBJ2-7, with unresolved D. This CDR3 is 11 amino acids long. CDR1 is MNHNS, CDR2 SASEGT, per germline. Trimming pared 6 bases from V and 7 bases from J, leaving 10 bases between. The CDR3 DNA follows: TGTGCCAGCAGCCCTTTCCGAGAGCAGTACTTC. Protein product: CASSPFREQYF.

The J gene is TRBJ1-1, the V gene TRBV6-5; TRBD1 is a possible D gene (5 bases). The CDR3 extends over 14 amino acids. Germline assignment: CDR1 MNHEY and CDR2 SVGAGI. V was clipped by 3 bases and J by 4 bases, with 12 bases between them. The chain's CDR3 is CASSYPGGATEAFF. The CDR3 nucleotides are TGTGCCAGCAGTTATCCTGGGGGAGCCACTGAAGCTTTCTTT.

The V gene is TRBV19, the J gene TRBJ1-1, with 8 bases fitting TRBD1. J gave up 0 bases and V 9 bases, and 6 bases lay outside the gene matches. Germline CDR1 LNHDA, CDR2 SQIVND (reference sequence). This CDR3 has 14 amino acids. The CDR3 sequence is CASWDRRLNTEAFF. As DNA, the CDR3 is TGTGCCAGCTGGGACAGGAGATTGAACACTGAAGCTTTCTTT.

The CDR3 sequence: CASSESQGVNTQYF. For the CDR3, the DNA is TGTGCCAGCAGTGAATCACAGGGTGTGAATACGCAGTATTTT. This chain links TRBV2 with TRBJ2-3; TRBD1 might be the D (6 bases). CDR1 and CDR2 from the germline V gene are SNHLY and FYNNEI. This CDR3 contains 14 residues. Between the trimmed V and J ends, which lost 2 bases and 7 bases, there was a span of 13 bases.

This clone was found a few times. The gene calls are TRBV5-1 and TRBJ1-1; no firm D call. V was clipped by 0 bases and J by 7 bases, with 13 bases between them. Germline V lookup: CDR1 SGHRS, CDR2 YFSETQ. CDR3 length: 14 amino acids. In DNA form, the CDR3 reads TGCGCCAGCAGCTTGGGGTCCCGGATCGATGAAGCTTTCTTT. This codes for CASSLGSRIDEAFF.

V is TRBV18 and J is TRBJ2-7, with 8 bases matching TRBD2. J gave up 4 bases and V 6 bases, and 11 bases lay outside the gene matches. Germline V lookup: CDR1 KGHSH, CDR2 LQKENI. The CDR3 totals 15 residues. The CDR3 DNA sequence: TGTGCCAGCTCGGACGTCTCGGGGGGGGCTTACGAGCAGTACTTC. Its translation is CASSDVSGGAYEQYF.

The sample holds one count of this clone. CDR3: CASKLGGLNTDTQYF. CDR3 in DNA: TGTGCCAGCAAGTTGGGGGGGCTTAATACAGATACGCAGTATTTT. V is TRBV27 and J is TRBJ2-3, with TRBD2 as a possible D gene (7 bases). The CDR3 is 15 residues long. Trimming stripped 7 bases from V and 3 bases from J, with 17 bases between. Germline V gene sequence: CDR1 MNHEY, CDR2 SMNVEV (reference sequence).

This clone was seen only once. The chain is built from TRBV5-1 and TRBJ1-4, with no clear D. The CDR3 runs to 14 residues. Germline-derived CDR1 and CDR2 are SGHRS and YFSETQ. The V end lost 4 bases, the J end lost 4 bases, and 11 bases lay between the germline ends. In DNA, the CDR3 is TGCGCCAGCAGCCCCGGGAGAATTAATGAAAAACTGTTTTTT. It encodes CASSPGRINEKLFF. Using reference TRBV5-1 and TRBJ1-4 for the parts outside the CDR3, the full variable domain is KAGVTQTPRYLIKTRGQQVTLSCSPISGHRSVSWYQQTPGQGLQFLFEYFSETQRNKGNFPGRFSGRQFSNSRSEMNVSTLELGDSALYLCASSPGRINEKLFFGSGTQLSVL.

V and J are TRBV7-3 and TRBJ2-1; D perhaps matches TRBD1 (6 bases). From germline, CDR1 is SGHTA and CDR2 FQGTGA. Trimming stripped 3 bases from V and 6 bases from J, with 12 bases between. The CDR3 has 14 residues. The CDR3 sequence is CASSLDSTSNEQFF. The CDR3 DNA is TGTGCCAGCAGCTTGGACAGTACCTCCAATGAGCAGTTCTTC.

The V gene is TRBV12-5, the J gene TRBJ1-2, with 9 bases that match TRBD1. The CDR3 contains 16 residues. J was trimmed by 6 bases and V by 0 bases; bases with no gene match: 8. Germline V gene sequence: CDR1 LGHNT, CDR2 FRNRAP. This chain's CDR3 is CASGLVPNGQGNGYTF. In nucleotides, the CDR3 is TGTGCTAGTGGTTTGGTACCCAACGGACAGGGGAATGGCTACACCTTC.

This chain connects TRBV4-1 to TRBJ1-1, with 7 bases lining up with TRBD1. This CDR3 has 14 residues. The germline V gene encodes CDR1 MGHRA and CDR2 YSYEKL. V shed 4 bases and J 4 bases; nucleotides not matched to a gene: 6. The CDR3 coding sequence is TGCGCCAGCAGCCCAGGGGGGGGGATCACTGAAGCTTTCTTT. Its protein product is CASSPGGGITEAFF.

This clone was detected a few times. This chain connects TRBV5-1 to TRBJ2-3; D tentatively fits TRBD1 or TRBD2 (5 bases each). Germline CDR1 reads SGHRS; CDR2 reads YFSETQ. Trimming shortened V by 0 bases and J by 5 bases, and 7 bases separated the two germline ends. The CDR3 runs to 13 residues. The CDR3 DNA follows: TGCGCCAGCAGCTTGGGGGGGAGAGATACGCAGTATTTT. Encoded protein: CASSLGGRDTQYF.

This chain links TRBV4-2 with TRBJ2-2; the D is unclear. The CDR3 totals 16 residues. Trimming removed 0 bases from V and 4 bases from J, with 12 bases in between. Germline values: CDR1 LGHNA, CDR2 YNFKEQ. The CDR3 DNA follows: TGTGCCAGCAGCCAAGAGCCTGGGGTGGGCACCGGGGAGCTGTTTTTT. As protein: CASSQEPGVGTGELFF.

V gene TRBV28 combines with J gene TRBJ1-4; D not certain. The CDR3 totals 14 residues. V lost 2 bases, J lost 4 bases, and 8 bases lay in between. Germline V gives CDR1 MDHEN, CDR2 SYDVKM. CDR3 sequence reads: CASSLGQYNEKLFF. CDR3 DNA: TGTGCCAGCAGTTTAGGGCAGTATAATGAAAAACTGTTTTTT.

The rearrangement links TRBV12-3 or TRBV12-4 to TRBJ1-1; the match to TRBD1 covers 7 bases. The CDR3 extends over 13 amino acids. J lost 5 bases, V lost 6 bases, and 6 bases had no gene match. The CDR3 is CASRAPRGTEAFF. CDR3 bases: TGTGCCAGCAGGGCTCCCAGGGGGACTGAAGCTTTCTTT.

In this sample, this clone turned up a few times. This chain joins TRBV6-5 and TRBJ1-1; D is unresolved. The germline V and J ends were trimmed by 6 bases and 2 bases, with 7 bases remaining between them. This CDR3 region has 12 residues. Germline V gene lookup returns CDR1 MNHEY and CDR2 SVGAGI. The CDR3: CASRRHNTEAFF. The CDR3 DNA is TGTGCCAGCAGACGACATAACACTGAAGCTTTCTTT.

The chain is built from TRBV2 and TRBJ1-5; unclear D gene. The CDR3 totals 15 residues. Germline CDR1 SNHLY, CDR2 FYNNEI. Trimming shortened V by 4 bases and J by 2 bases, and 12 bases separated the two germline ends. This CDR3 reads CASSGPISGNQPQHF. CDR3 DNA sequence: TGTGCCAGCAGTGGGCCCATTTCGGGCAATCAGCCCCAGCATTTT.